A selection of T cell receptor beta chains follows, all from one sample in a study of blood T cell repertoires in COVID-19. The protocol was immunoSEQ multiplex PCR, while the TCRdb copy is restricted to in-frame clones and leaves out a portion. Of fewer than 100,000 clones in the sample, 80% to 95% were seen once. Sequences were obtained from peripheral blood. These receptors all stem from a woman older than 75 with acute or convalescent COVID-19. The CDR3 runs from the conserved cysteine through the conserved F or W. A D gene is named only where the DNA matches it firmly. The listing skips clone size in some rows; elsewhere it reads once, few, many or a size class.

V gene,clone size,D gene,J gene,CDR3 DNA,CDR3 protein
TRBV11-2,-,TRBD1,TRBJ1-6,TGTGCCAGCAGCTTAACGGGACAGGATAATTCACCCCTCCACTTT,CASSLTGQDNSPLHF
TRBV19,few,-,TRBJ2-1,TGTGCCAGTAGTATATCCCAGAACAATGAGCAGTTCTTC,CASSISQNNEQFF
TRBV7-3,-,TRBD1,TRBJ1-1,TGTGCCAGCAGCCCGACCGGGACAGGGACCACTGAAGCTTTCTTT,CASSPTGTGTTEAFF
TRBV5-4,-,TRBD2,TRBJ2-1,TGTGCCAGCAGCCCACGGGCGGGGGGCTACAATGAGCAGTTCTTC,CASSPRAGGYNEQFF
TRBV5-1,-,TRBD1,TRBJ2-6,TGCGCCAGCAGCTTTGGACAGGGCTTCTCTGGGGCCAACGTCCTGACTTTC,CASSFGQGFSGANVLTF
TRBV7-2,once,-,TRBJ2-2,TGTGCCAGCAGCTTAAGCCCTTTTAACACCGGGGAGCTGTTTTTT,CASSLSPFNTGELFF
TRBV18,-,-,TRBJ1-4,TGTGCCAGCTCACCCCCGACAGCCAATGAAAAACTGTTTTTT,CASSPPTANEKLFF
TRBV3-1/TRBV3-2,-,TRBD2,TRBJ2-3,TGTGCCAGCAGCCAACCGGGACTAGCGGGAGGTCACACAGATACGCAGTATTTT,CASSQPGLAGGHTDTQYF
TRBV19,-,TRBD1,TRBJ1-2,TGTGCCAGTAGTGCCGGGACAGGGATCTATGGCTACACCTTC,CASSAGTGIYGYTF
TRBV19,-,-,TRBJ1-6,TGTGCCAGTAGTATAGCGGGACAAATTTTGCCACCCCTCCACTTT,CASSIAGQILPPLHF
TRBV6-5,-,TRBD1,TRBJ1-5,TGTGCCAGCAGCGGGGGACAGGCGGACATCTGGCCCCAGCATTTT,CASSGGQADIWPQHF
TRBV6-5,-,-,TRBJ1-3,TGTGCCAGCAGTTACGTAGGGGTATCTGGAAACACCATATATTTT,CASSYVGVSGNTIYF
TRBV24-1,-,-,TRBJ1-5,TGTGCCACCAGTGATGCTGGACACGGCAATCAGCCCCAGCATTTT,CATSDAGHGNQPQHF
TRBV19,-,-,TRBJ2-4,TGTGCCAGTAGACAGAGCTTCTCCGAACTAAACATTCAGTACTTC,CASRQSFSELNIQYF
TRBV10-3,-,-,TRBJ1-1,TGTGCCATCGGCCGGGACACGGGCCACACTGAAGCTTTCTTT,CAIGRDTGHTEAFF
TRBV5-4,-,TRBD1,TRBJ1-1,TGTGCCAGCAGCTGGGACAGGGGTTCCACTGAAGCTTTCTTT,CASSWDRGSTEAFF
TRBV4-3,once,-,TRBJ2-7,TGCGCCAGCAGTACAGGGTCGTCTTACGAGCAGTACTTC,CASSTGSSYEQYF
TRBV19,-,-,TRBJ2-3,TGTGCCAGTAGTAGGAACGGGGTGGATACGCAGTATTTT,CASSRNGVDTQYF
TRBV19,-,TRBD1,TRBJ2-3,TGTGCCAGTAGTGGGTCACCGGGACAGGCAACAGATACGCAGTATTTT,CASSGSPGQATDTQYF
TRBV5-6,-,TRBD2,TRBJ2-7,TGTGCCAGCAGCTTGTTAGCGGGACTCGACGAGCAGTACTTC,CASSLLAGLDEQYF
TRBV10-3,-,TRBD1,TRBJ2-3,TGTGCCATCAGTGATCCTAGGGCAGGGGGCGCGACAGATACGCAGTATTTT,CAISDPRAGGATDTQYF
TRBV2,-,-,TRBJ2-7,TGTGCCAGCAGTGAAGGGCGGCTAGGGGCCTACGAGCAGTACTTC,CASSEGRLGAYEQYF
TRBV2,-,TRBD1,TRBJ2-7,TGTGCCAGCAGTACGGACAGGGGCCAGAACTACGAGCAGTACTTC,CASSTDRGQNYEQYF
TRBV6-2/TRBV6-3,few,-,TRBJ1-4,TGTGCCAGCAGTTACCTGAACATCTTGCTGCCAACTAATGAAAAACTGTTTTTT,CASSYLNILLPTNEKLFF
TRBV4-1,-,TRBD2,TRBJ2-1,TGCGCCAGCAGCCAAGTTTCTAGCGGGAGGGCCAGGGAGCAGTTCTTC,CASSQVSSGRAREQFF
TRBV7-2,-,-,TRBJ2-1,TGTGCCAGCAGCTTAGGGGGGCCTGGGTCCCTCAGCTCCTACAATGAGCAGTTCTTC,CASSLGGPGSLSSYNEQFF
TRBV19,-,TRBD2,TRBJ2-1,TGTGCCAGTAGTCGGGCTAGCGGGAGTCTCGGGTACAATGAGCAGTTCTTC,CASSRASGSLGYNEQFF
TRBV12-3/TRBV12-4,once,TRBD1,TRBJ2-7,TGTGCCAGCAGTTACAGGGGTTACGAGCAGTACTTC,CASSYRGYEQYF
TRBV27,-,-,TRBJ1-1,TGTGCCAGCTGGCGGGGATTCGCTGAAGCTTTCTTT,CASWRGFAEAFF
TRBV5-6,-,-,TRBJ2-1,TGTGCCAGCAGCTCAACAGGGTGGGAGTACAATGAGCAGTTCTTC,CASSSTGWEYNEQFF
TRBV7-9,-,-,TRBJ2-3,TGTGCCAGCAGCCCTTTTATTGGGGGGTTCTTCACAGATACGCAGTATTTT,CASSPFIGGFFTDTQYF
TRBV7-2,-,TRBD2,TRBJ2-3,TGTGCCAGCAGCCCCCCTAGCGGGAGGACTATTACGCAGTATTTT,CASSPPSGRTITQYF
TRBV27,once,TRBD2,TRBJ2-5,TGTGCCAACCCGGGACTAGGAGCAGGGACCCAGTACTTC,CANPGLGAGTQYF
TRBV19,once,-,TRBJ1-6,TGTGCCAGCAGGTCCGGGGAGGCATATTCACCCCTCCACTTT,CASRSGEAYSPLHF
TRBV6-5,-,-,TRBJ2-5,TGTGCCAGCAGCCCCGGAGGGGGGGGCGTTAAGACCCAGTACTTC,CASSPGGGGVKTQYF
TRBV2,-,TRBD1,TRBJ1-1,TGTGCCAGCAGTTCAGGGGGCCGAATTGAAGCTTTCTTT,CASSSGGRIEAFF
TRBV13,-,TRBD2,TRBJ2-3,TGTGCCAGCAGCTCAAGACTAGCGGGGGAATTCACAGATACGCAGTATTTT,CASSSRLAGEFTDTQYF
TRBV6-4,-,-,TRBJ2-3,TGTGCCAGCAGTGACTCCTTCTCCCCTACAGATACGCAGTATTTT,CASSDSFSPTDTQYF
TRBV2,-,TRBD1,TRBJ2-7,TGTGCCAGCAGCGCAGACAGGGCGGGCGAGCAGTACTTC,CASSADRAGEQYF
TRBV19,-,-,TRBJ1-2,TGTGCCAGTAGTATAAGCAGGGCGGATGGCTACACCTTC,CASSISRADGYTF
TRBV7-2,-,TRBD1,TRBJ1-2,TGTGCCAGCAGCCCCGGGACAGCACCCTATGGCTACACCTTC,CASSPGTAPYGYTF
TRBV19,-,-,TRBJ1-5,TGTGCCAGTAGCATGGGCGCACAGCCCCAGCATTTT,CASSMGAQPQHF